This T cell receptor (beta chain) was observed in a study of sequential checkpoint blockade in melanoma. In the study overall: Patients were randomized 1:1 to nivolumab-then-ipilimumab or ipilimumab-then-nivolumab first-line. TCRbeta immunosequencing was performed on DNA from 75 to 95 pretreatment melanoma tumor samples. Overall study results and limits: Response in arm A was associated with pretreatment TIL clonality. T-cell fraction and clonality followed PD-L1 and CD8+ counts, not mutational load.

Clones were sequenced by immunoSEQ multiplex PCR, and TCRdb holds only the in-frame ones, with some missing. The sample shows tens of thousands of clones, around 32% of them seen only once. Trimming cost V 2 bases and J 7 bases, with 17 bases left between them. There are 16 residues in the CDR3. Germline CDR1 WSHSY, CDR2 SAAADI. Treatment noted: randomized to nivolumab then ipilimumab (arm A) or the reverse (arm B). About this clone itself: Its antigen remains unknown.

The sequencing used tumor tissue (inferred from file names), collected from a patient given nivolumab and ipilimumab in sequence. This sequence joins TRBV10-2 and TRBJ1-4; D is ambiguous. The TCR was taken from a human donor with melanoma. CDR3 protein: CASSERAAATGEKLFF. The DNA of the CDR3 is TGCGCCAGCAGTGAGAGGGCCGCGGCAACTGGTGAAAAACTGTTTTTT.